These T cell receptor beta chains were read from a single sample in a study of post-analysis software for immune sequencing data. TCRdb analysed the PCR reads with MiXCR anew, one entry per CDR3 protein. This table has more than 450,000 distinct CDR3 sequences, roughly 34% appearing once. The source material was blood. The receptors derive from a girl aged 2-17 years with multiple sclerosis. The CDR3 runs from the conserved cysteine through the conserved F or W. D genes are given only for firm matches. Size values are once, few and many counts, or a class for expanded clones, and some rows have none.

TRBJ2-7	.	.	TRBV12-3/TRBV12-4	TGTGCCAGCAGTTTAGGAGTCCAATCCATGAGGAACGAGCAGTACTTC	CASSLGVQSMRNEQYF
TRBJ2-1	.	TRBD1	TRBV5-1	TGCGCCAGCAGGGGACAGGGGTTAAGTGGGCAGTTCTTC	CASRGQGLSGQFF
TRBJ2-5	.	.	TRBV9	TGTGCCAGCAGCGTAGGTACAGGGAAAGAGACCCAGTACTTC	CASSVGTGKETQYF
TRBJ2-1	few	.	TRBV24-1	TGTGCCACCAGTGATGACCCTAGCGTTCTTACTCCGGGGACCAATGAGCAGTTCTTC	CATSDDPSVLTPGTNEQFF
TRBJ2-3	.	.	TRBV12-3/TRBV12-4	TGTGCCAGCAGAGTGTTCCCAGATGCGCAGTATTTT	CASRVFPDAQYF
TRBJ2-2	.	TRBD1	TRBV15	TGTGCCACCAGACAGGCAGGGGGCACCGGGGAGCTGTTTTTT	CATRQAGGTGELFF
TRBJ2-1	.	.	TRBV7-8	TGTGCCAGCAGCTCCGTAAGGGTTGAGTTTGAATACAATGAGCAGTTCTTC	CASSSVRVEFEYNEQFF
TRBJ2-1	.	.	TRBV12-3/TRBV12-4	TGTGCCAGCAGAAGATCGGGACCACTTGAGAATGAGCAGTTCTTC	CASRRSGPLENEQFF
TRBJ1-1	.	.	TRBV10-3	TGTGCCATCGCGGGGCAGGGGAACACTGAAGCTTTCTTT	CAIAGQGNTEAFF
TRBJ2-3	.	.	TRBV4-2	TGTGCCAGCACCAAGGGGTCCGGAGATACGCAGTATTTT	CASTKGSGDTQYF
TRBJ2-3	.	.	TRBV20-1	TGCAGCTTAGATACGCAGTATTTT	CSLDTQYF
TRBJ2-1	.	.	TRBV20-1	TGCAGTGCGACCCGGGACACCTACAATGAGCAGTTCTTC	CSATRDTYNEQFF
TRBJ1-2	few	.	TRBV20-1	TGCAGTGCTAGATATGGGGGGCGGAAGAGGGATGGCTACACCTTC	CSARYGGRKRDGYTF
TRBJ2-7	few	.	TRBV2	TGTGCCAGCACAGGGCCCTCCTACGAGCAGTACTTC	CASTGPSYEQYF
TRBJ1-2	.	.	TRBV11-3	TGTGCCAGCAGCCTGAGCGGGGATCATGGCTACACCTTC	CASSLSGDHGYTF
TRBJ2-2	.	.	TRBV11-2	TGTGCCAGCAGCCCACGTGTGGAGACAACCGGGGAGCTGTTTTTT	CASSPRVETTGELFF
TRBJ1-5	.	TRBD1	TRBV11-2	TGTGCCAGCAGCGCAGCAGTAGATGACAGGGGCAATCAGCCCCAGCATTTT	CASSAAVDDRGNQPQHF
TRBJ2-5	few	.	TRBV20-1	TGCAGTGGGACACTCGGGGAGACCCAGTACTTC	CSGTLGETQYF
TRBJ2-7	few	TRBD1	TRBV5-6	TGTGCCAGCAGCTTGTCCCTCATCGGGACAGGGGGATACGAGCAGTACTTC	CASSLSLIGTGGYEQYF
TRBJ2-7	.	.	TRBV10-3	TGTGCCATCAGTGAGTCAGGGATCGACTACGAGCAGTACTTC	CAISESGIDYEQYF
TRBJ2-4	few	.	TRBV15	TGTGCCACCAGGTCCGGAAACATTCAGTACTTC	CATRSGNIQYF
TRBJ1-5	few	.	TRBV6-6	TGTGCCAGCAGTTATCGGGGGGCAGATCAGCCCCAGCATTTT	CASSYRGADQPQHF
TRBJ2-1	.	TRBD1	TRBV7-8	TGTGCCAGCAGCTTAAGGAGACAGGGGCGCTATGAGCAGTTCTTC	CASSLRRQGRYEQFF
TRBJ2-5	.	.	TRBV7-2	TGTGCCAGCAGCTTAGAGGGGGGGCCGTCAGAGACCCAGTACTTC	CASSLEGGPSETQYF
TRBJ1-2	.	.	TRBV7-8	TGTGCCAGCAGCCCTACCAGCCCGTCTTATGGCTACACCTTC	CASSPTSPSYGYTF
TRBJ2-5	few	.	TRBV20-1	TGCAGTGCTGGAGGCAGGTGGGAAGAGACCCAGTACTTC	CSAGGRWEETQYF
TRBJ2-5	.	.	TRBV6-1	TGTGCCAGCGAAAAATGGAGGCCGGAAGAGACCCAGTACTTC	CASEKWRPEETQYF
TRBJ2-7	few	.	TRBV12-3/TRBV12-4	TGTGCCAGCAGTTTAGGGCGGAAACAGGGTAAATACGAGCAGTACTTC	CASSLGRKQGKYEQYF
TRBJ2-1	.	TRBD2	TRBV12-3/TRBV12-4	TGTGCCAGCAGTTTAGGGGGCCCTAGCGGGAGGTACAATGAGCAGTTCTTC	CASSLGGPSGRYNEQFF
TRBJ2-3	.	TRBD1	TRBV6-5	TGTGCCAGCAGTTCCCGCTGGGACAGAGCCACAGATACGCAGTATTTT	CASSSRWDRATDTQYF
TRBJ2-1	few	TRBD1	TRBV7-9	TGTGCCAGCAGCCTAAATGACAGGGGCGATGAGCAGTTCTTC	CASSLNDRGDEQFF
TRBJ1-2	.	TRBD1	TRBV6-6	TGTGCCAGCAGTTCCGGGACAGACTGCTACACCTTC	CASSSGTDCYTF
TRBJ2-3	.	.	TRBV20-1	TGCAGTGCTCTCGGCGTAGGCGAAGATACGCAGTATTTT	CSALGVGEDTQYF
TRBJ2-7	.	.	TRBV7-8	TGTGCCAGCAGCACAGAGGCCACTTCCTACGAGCAGTACTTC	CASSTEATSYEQYF
TRBJ2-5	few	TRBD2	TRBV5-6	TGTGCCAGCAGCTGGGGGGGGTCGGTGGGTGCGGAGACCCAGTACTTC	CASSWGGSVGAETQYF
TRBJ2-4	.	TRBD2	TRBV20-1	TGCAGTGCTAGAGAGGGTAGCGGGGGGGCCTCGGCCAAAAACATTCAGTACTTC	CSAREGSGGASAKNIQYF
TRBJ1-5	.	.	TRBV24-1	TGTGCCACCAGTGATCCACAGGGTGGGGGACAGCCCCAGCATTTT	CATSDPQGGGQPQHF
TRBJ2-3	few	TRBD1	TRBV7-9	TGTGCCAGCAGCGCCGGGACAGGCCACACCGTTCGGGACACAGATACGCAGTATTTT	CASSAGTGHTVRDTDTQYF
TRBJ2-1	many	.	TRBV29-1	TGCAGCGGGGGGACGGCGAGCTCCTACAATGAGCAGTTCTTC	CSGGTASSYNEQFF
TRBJ1-5	many	.	TRBV5-1	TGCGCCAGCAGCTTGGGCCTCAATCAGCCCCAGCATTTT	CASSLGLNQPQHF
TRBJ2-1	.	TRBD1	TRBV24-1	TGTGCCACCAGTGCATGGACAGGCCCCTACAATGAGCAGTTCTTC	CATSAWTGPYNEQFF
TRBJ2-1	.	.	TRBV18	TGTGCCAGCTCGCGAGGGTTATCCCACAATGAGCAGTTCTTC	CASSRGLSHNEQFF
TRBJ1-4	.	.	TRBV20-1	TGCAGTGCTAGAGAGGGGCGAGGTGGCGAAAAACTGTTTTTT	CSAREGRGGEKLFF
TRBJ2-1	.	TRBD2	TRBV6-1	TGTGCCAGCCAGGCTAGCGGGGGGGCCCTAAATGGGAATGAGCAGTTCTTC	CASQASGGALNGNEQFF
TRBJ2-1	.	.	TRBV9	TGTGCCAGCAGCGTAGTTAGCAGAGCGAACAATGAGCAGTTCTTC	CASSVVSRANNEQFF
TRBJ1-1	.	.	TRBV5-1	TGCGCCAGCACGGGCAGGGGAGACACTGAAGCTTTCTTT	CASTGRGDTEAFF
TRBJ1-1	.	.	TRBV6-2/TRBV6-3	TGTGCCAGCAGAACTTCACAGGGTATAAGCACTGAAGCTTTCTTT	CASRTSQGISTEAFF
TRBJ2-7	many	TRBD2	TRBV3-1	TGTGCCAGCAGCCATCAACTAGCGGGACGCTACGAGCAGTACTTC	CASSHQLAGRYEQYF
TRBJ2-3	.	TRBD2	TRBV5-1	TGCGCCAGCAGCCGGACTAGCGGCGCGAGCACAGATACGCAGTATTTT	CASSRTSGASTDTQYF
TRBJ2-3	few	TRBD2	TRBV3-1	TGTGCCAGCAGCCAAGATCCTAGCGGGGGGCCCACAGATACGCAGTATTTT	CASSQDPSGGPTDTQYF
TRBJ2-5	few	.	TRBV7-6	TGTGCCAGCAGCTTACCTAGCGACCTCTATGAGACCCAGTACTTC	CASSLPSDLYETQYF
TRBJ1-1	.	.	TRBV9	TGTGCCAGCAGCGTAGCTGAGACTGTCGGCACTGAAGCTTTCTTT	CASSVAETVGTEAFF
TRBJ2-1	once	TRBD1	TRBV20-1	TGCAGTGCTAGATTCCCGGACAGGTACAATGAGCAGTTCTTC	CSARFPDRYNEQFF
TRBJ1-5	few	.	TRBV6-6	TGTGCCAGCAGTTACTGCTGGGGTGAGGGATGTGATCAGCCCCAGCATTTT	CASSYCWGEGCDQPQHF
TRBJ2-1	few	.	TRBV7-2	TGTGCCAGCAGCTTGGGGGTAGGGCTCTATGAGCAGTTCTTC	CASSLGVGLYEQFF
TRBJ1-5	.	.	TRBV7-9	TGTGCCAGCAGCTCTACCCAATCTAATCAGCCCCAGCATTTT	CASSSTQSNQPQHF